This TCR beta chain was recorded in a study of blood T cells in healthy people across ages. Using a J-beta primer mix together with a sample-barcoded 5' primer, a second PCR was run for roughly 6 to 12 cycles. One entry per CDR3 protein, called by TCRdb with MiXCR from the 5' RACE reads. The sample holds around 1,000,000 distinct CDR3 sequences, 20% to 25% seen once. This same sample was also taken into another study, of T cells of mothers and their children.

This clonotype originated in a girl aged 2-10 years in good health. The sample consisted of blood.

CDR3 protein: CSAAPAHFQETQYF. The CDR3 DNA reads TGCAGTGCTGCACCTGCCCACTTTCAGGAGACCCAGTACTTC. The chain has TRBV20-1 and TRBJ2-5, with unresolved D. Germline values: CDR1 DFQATT, CDR2 SNEGSKA (reference sequence). Trimming removed 5 bases from V and 5 bases from J, with 18 bases in between. This CDR3 has 14 amino acids.